This T cell receptor beta chain originates from a study of blood T cell repertoires in COVID-19. Study-level information: Researchers got acute and convalescent COVID-19 samples from the United States, Italy and Spain.

Methods used by the authors: Reference gene primer amplification in the assay estimated nucleated cell counts. The repertoire was sequenced with immunoSEQ multiplex PCR; TCRdb's copy has only in-frame clones and lacks some. For V, J and clone size, that table is used; D and trimming come from the DNA. The table lists about 77,000 clones, more than 90% of them singletons, with about 16% in the top ten. CDR1 is MNHEY and CDR2 is SVGEGT in the germline V gene. The CDR3 totals 16 residues. V was pared by 3 bases and J by 0 bases, with 3 bases of the junction left unmatched. This receptor was identified in a woman older than 75 with active or convalescent COVID-19. The chain recombines TRBV6-2 or TRBV6-3 with TRBJ2-1; TRBD2 aligns across 9 bases. The material sequenced was peripheral blood. The CDR3 here is CASSYRGGGSYNEQFF. The DNA of the CDR3 is TGTGCCAGCAGTTATCGCGGGGGGGGCTCCTACAATGAGCAGTTCTTC.